This paragraph covers one T cell receptor (beta chain) sequence. The antigen is not known. This CDR3 has 15 residues. Trimming removed 0 bases from V and 0 bases from J, with 8 bases in between. Germline V gene data show CDR1 as LGHDT and CDR2 as YNNKEL (reference sequence). TCRdb keeps only in-frame clones here, not all; method: immunoSEQ multiplex PCR. The sample lists 150,000 or so clones; about 90% were seen once. The record originates from a study of T cell responses to AZD1222 COVID-19 vaccine. Regarding the study as a whole: At 160-218 and 743-854, vaccine-associated CD4 TCRs were dominant, and they spanned spike. Donors, mostly white British, included more females; clonal diversity was possibly underestimated.

Sequencing was performed on peripheral blood, taken 28 days after the second AZD1222 dose. The chain links TRBV3-1 (or the pseudogene TRBV3-2) to TRBJ1-1; D gene ambiguous. The source is an adult who received the AZD1222 COVID-19 vaccine. CDR3 bases: TGTGCCAGCAGCCAAGATTCCGTAATGAACACTGAAGCTTTCTTT. Translated, it gives CASSQDSVMNTEAFF.